These T cell receptor beta chains were read from a single sample in a study of metastatic and nonmetastatic thyroid tumors. MiXCR reprocessed the PCR reads for TCRdb. The sample lists roughly 40,000 clones, around 15% occurring once. The sequenced sample was blood. Receptors originate from a female donor with papillary thyroid cancer or a benign thyroid nodule (not recorded which). Some clones in this sample may be carry-over from other donors' samples. Both conserved end residues are part of each CDR3. The D gene is left open where the match is weak. Rows give clone size only sometimes, using once, few, many, or a class for an expanded clone.

once	TRBV20-1	-	TRBJ2-5	TGCAGTGCTAGAGATCGGCAGGCCCAAGAGACCCAGTACTTC	CSARDRQAQETQYF
-	TRBV6-4	TRBD1	TRBJ2-1	TGTGCCAGCAGCACCCGTGACAGGGGGCTGGATGAGCAGTTCTTC	CASSTRDRGLDEQFF
-	TRBV6-1	-	TRBJ1-5	TGTGCCAGCAGGGCCTGGGTCTCACTAGCGAGTAGCACAGATACGCAGCATTTT	CASRAWVSLASSTDTQHF
many	TRBV20-1	-	TRBJ2-3	TGCAGTGCTAGAGAGCCTTCGGATACGCAGTATTTT	CSAREPSDTQYF
many	TRBV12-3/TRBV12-4	-	TRBJ2-1	TGTGCCAGCAGTTTGGTGCGGGGTTACAATGAGCAGTTCTTC	CASSLVRGYNEQFF
few	TRBV10-1	-	TRBJ1-2	TGCGCCAGCAGTGAGTTAGACAAAGGCTACACCTTC	CASSELDKGYTF
many	TRBV5-1	TRBD1	TRBJ1-4	TGCGCCAGCAGAGGACAGGGAGGTGAAAAACTGTTTTTT	CASRGQGGEKLFF
many	TRBV11-3	TRBD1	TRBJ1-6	TGTGCCAGCAGCTCGGGACAGGGCCAATCACCCCTCCACTTT	CASSSGQGQSPLHF
-	TRBV6-9	-	TRBJ2-7	TGTGCCAGCAGTTCTAAGAATGGAGAGCAGTACTTC	CASSSKNGEQYF
-	TRBV11-3	-	TRBJ2-7	TGTGCCAGCAGCTCGGGACCCTGGAGCTACGAGCAGTACTTC	CASSSGPWSYEQYF